Presented here are 4 T cell receptor beta chains from one specimen sequenced in a study of blood T cell repertoires in COVID-19. Produced via immunoSEQ multiplex PCR; TCRdb's table is partial and in-frame only. Of about 350,000 clones detected, roughly 86% appear once; the ten largest clones hold around 0.92%. What was sequenced was PBMCs or T cells enriched from blood (not recorded which). These receptors all stem from a woman aged 25 to 45 who had been exposed to COVID-19.

The V and J genes are TRBV7-9 and TRBJ1-2; D is ambiguous. CDR1 is SEHNR, CDR2 FQNEAQ, per germline (reference sequence). This CDR3 is built from 13 residues. The V end was cut by 2 bases, the J end by 8 bases, with 12 bases between. CDR3 coding DNA: TGTGCCAGCAGCTTACCGGGTCCGGGAGGCTACACCTTC. It yields the protein CASSLPGPGGYTF.

V usage is TRBV7-8 and J usage is TRBJ1-4; D not certain. The V gene's germline CDR1 is SGHVS and CDR2 FQNEAQ. This CDR3 is built from 14 residues. V lost 8 bases and J lost 1, with 11 bases in between. The CDR3 loop reads CASLSGKTNEKLFF. In nucleotides, the CDR3 is TGTGCCAGCCTATCCGGGAAAACTAATGAAAAACTGTTTTTT.

The chain recombines TRBV7-9 with TRBJ2-5, with 10 bases lining up with TRBD1. Germline-derived CDR1 and CDR2 are SEHNR and FQNEAQ (reference sequence). Unmatched junction bases numbered 9, after V lost 4 bases and J lost 7 bases. The CDR3 loop spans 15 amino acids. The CDR3 coding sequence is TGTGCCAGCAGCTCACCCGGGACAGGGGATTGGACCCAGTACTTC. Translating gives CASSSPGTGDWTQYF.

With regard to this clone: A read error may account for a junction end that differs from germline. V and J are TRBV18 and TRBJ1-4, with D maybe TRBD1 (6 bases). This CDR3 has 19 amino acids. Germline CDR1 and CDR2: KGHSH and LQKENI. CDR3 coding DNA: TGTGCCAGCTCGCCACCCCAGGGGACTACTGGGGCAACTAATGAAAAACTGTTTTTT. This codes for CASSPPQGTTGATNEKLFF.